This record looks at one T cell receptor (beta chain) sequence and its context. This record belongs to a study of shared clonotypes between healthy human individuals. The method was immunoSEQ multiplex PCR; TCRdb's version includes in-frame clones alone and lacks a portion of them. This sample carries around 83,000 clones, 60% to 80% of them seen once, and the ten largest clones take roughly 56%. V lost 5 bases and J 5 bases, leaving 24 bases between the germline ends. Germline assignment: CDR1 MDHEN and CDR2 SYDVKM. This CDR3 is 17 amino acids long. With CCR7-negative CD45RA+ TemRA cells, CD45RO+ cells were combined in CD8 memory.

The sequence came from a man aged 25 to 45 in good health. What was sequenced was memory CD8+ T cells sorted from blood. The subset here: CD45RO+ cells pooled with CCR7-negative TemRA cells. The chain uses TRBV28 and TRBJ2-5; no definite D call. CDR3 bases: TGTGCCAGCAGTAGCACGCGAGCCACGCTACGTGGGGAGACCCAGTACTTC. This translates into CASSSTRATLRGETQYF.